The 27 T cell receptor beta chains given below trace back to one sample, sequenced in a study of regulatory T cells in long-lasting Graves disease. To make TCR beta libraries, researchers used iRepertoire HTBI primers and Arm-PCR of CDR3 regions. TCRdb re-called the multiplex PCR reads with MiXCR, one entry per CDR3 protein. Among approximately 440,000 distinct CDR3 sequences listed, around 15% were seen once. Time point here: newly diagnosed GD, antithyroid drugs for less than 3 months. After RNA was extracted from PBMCs, the TCR library was made from it. These same records also appear under a second study, on T cells in Graves' hyperthyroidism and ophthalmopathy.

Material: peripheral blood mononuclear cells (PBMCs), obtained at new diagnosis, from a patient treated with antithyroid drugs. The source of these receptors is a man aged 35-49 years with Graves disease.

This clonotype has ten or more counts. The CDR3 is CAWGDVRETQYF. CDR3 nucleotide sequence: TGTGCCTGGGGCGACGTGCGAGAGACCCAGTACTTC. The chain joins TRBV30 to TRBJ2-5, with unresolved D. This CDR3 contains 12 residues. The V end was cut by 5 bases, the J end by 4 bases, with 11 bases between. From germline, CDR1 is GTSNPN and CDR2 SVGIG (reference sequence).

There are many counts of this clonotype. The chain combines TRBV7-3 with TRBJ2-7, with 9 bases fitting TRBD1. V dropped 5 bases and J dropped 6; count of bases not matched to a gene: 5. Looked up from germline, CDR1 is SGHTA and CDR2 is FQGTGA. The CDR3 loop spans 13 amino acids. The CDR3: CASSPTGGGEQYF. DNA of the CDR3: TGTGCCAGCAGCCCCACAGGGGGCGGCGAGCAGTACTTC.

The rearrangement links TRBV5-8 to TRBJ2-4; a possible D gene is TRBD2 (6 bases). Germline CDR1 SGHTS, CDR2 YDEGEE. The V end was cut by 0 bases, the J end by 0 bases, with 16 bases between. This CDR3 contains 18 residues. CDR3 DNA: TGTGCCAGCAGCTTGGGGAATGTAGCGGCGCTAGCCAAAAACATTCAGTACTTC. Translating it yields CASSLGNVAALAKNIQYF. Variable domain in full (rest from reference TRBV5-8 and TRBJ2-4): EAGVTQSPTHLIKTRGQQATLRCSPISGHTSVYWYQQALGLGLQFLLWYDEGEERNRGNFPPRFSGRQFPNYSSELNVNALELEDSALYLCASSLGNVAALAKNIQYFGAGTRLSVL.

The sample holds many counts of this clonotype. The junction departs from the called germline gene at one end, perhaps through a read error. The chain recombines TRBV5-1 with TRBJ2-7; 7 nucleotides align to TRBD2. This CDR3 is 15 amino acids long. Per germline, CDR1 SGHRS and CDR2 YFSETQ. The CDR3 DNA reads TGTGCCAGCAGCCCGGGGAGGGCCTCAAACTACGAGCAGTACTTC. Amino acid sequence: CASSPGRASNYEQYF.

A remark on this clonotype: The junction departs from the called germline gene at one end, perhaps through a read error. V and J are TRBV13 and TRBJ2-2; TRBD2 might be the D (5 bases). Germline assignment: CDR1 PRHDT and CDR2 FYEKMQ (reference sequence). The CDR3 spans 15 residues. The CDR3 bases are TGTGCCGGCAGCGACGGTCCGGGATACCACCAGGAGCTGTTTTTT. Protein sequence: CAGSDGPGYHQELFF.

This clonotype has a count of ten or more. The rearrangement joins TRBV5-1 to TRBJ2-1, with TRBD1 as a possible D gene (5 bases). This CDR3 has 15 amino acids. With 3 bases removed from V and 7 bases from J, the gap between germline ends came to 17 bases. Germline values: CDR1 SGHRS, CDR2 YFSETQ. The CDR3 protein is CASSSLKRRGNEQFF. The CDR3 coding sequence is TGCGCCAGCAGCTCCTTAAAGAGAAGGGGAAATGAGCAGTTCTTC.

This clonotype was picked up a small number of times. The chain recombines TRBV11-2 with TRBJ2-7; unclear D gene. V was cut by 6 bases and J by 3 bases, with 12 bases left in between. This CDR3 comprises 13 residues. Germline V gives CDR1 SGHAT, CDR2 FQNNGV. The CDR3 region has the DNA TGTGCCAGCAGACGATTGGTCGGCTACGAGCAGTACTTC. This sequence encodes CASRRLVGYEQYF.

This clonotype was recorded a few times. The V and J genes are TRBV24-1 and TRBJ1-2, with TRBD1 matching over 7 bases. V was pared by 8 bases and J by 3 bases, with 11 bases of the junction left unmatched. Looked up from germline, CDR1 is KGHDR and CDR2 is SFDVKD. The CDR3 is made up of 15 amino acids. The chain's CDR3 is CATKGSHDRDYGYTF. The CDR3 region has the DNA TGTGCCACCAAAGGTTCTCACGACAGGGACTATGGCTACACCTTC.

This clonotype was seen ten or more times. The chain combines TRBV11-2 with TRBJ2-3; no clear D. The V end lost 5 bases, the J end lost 9 bases, and 12 bases lay between the germline ends. The CDR3 extends over 12 amino acids. The germline CDR1 and CDR2 sequences are SGHAT and FQNNGV. CDR3 sequence: CASSRDLITQYF. The CDR3 coding sequence is TGTGCCAGCAGCAGAGACTTGATAACGCAGTATTTT.

This clonotype was detected ten times or more. This rearrangement joins TRBV5-1 to TRBJ2-3, with TRBD1 matching over 8 bases. Germline V gene lookup returns CDR1 SGHRS and CDR2 YFSETQ. Trimming took 5 bases from V and 4 from J; bases not matched to a gene: 9. The CDR3 is made up of 15 amino acids. The CDR3 sequence: CASSVRGLRSDTQYF. CDR3 nucleotides: TGCGCCAGCAGTGTCAGGGGGCTGAGATCAGATACGCAGTATTTT. Complete variable domain (other parts from reference TRBV5-1 and TRBJ2-3): KAGVTQTPRYLIKTRGQQVTLSCSPISGHRSVSWYQQTPGQGLQFLFEYFSETQRNKGNFPGRFSGRQFSNSRSEMNVSTLELGDSALYLCASSVRGLRSDTQYFGPGTRLTVL.

This clonotype was seen at least ten times. This chain uses TRBV28 with TRBJ2-2; D perhaps matches TRBD2 (5 bases). Germline V gene lookup returns CDR1 MDHEN and CDR2 SYDVKM. V dropped 7 bases and J dropped 1 base, with 10 bases sitting between them. The CDR3 is 14 residues long. CDR3 nucleotides: TGTGCCAGCATGAGGGATGGGAACACCGGGGAGCTGTTTTTT. It yields the protein CASMRDGNTGELFF.

This clonotype turned up a few times. The chain links TRBV10-1 to TRBJ1-6; 7 bases agree with TRBD1. The CDR3 spans 15 residues. The V and J ends lost 4 bases and 5 bases, in that order; junction bases with no gene match: 5. Germline CDR1 is WNHNN and CDR2 is SYGVQD (reference sequence). The CDR3 loop reads CASSGIGTDNSPLHF. CDR3 bases: TGCGCCAGCAGTGGCATCGGGACAGATAATTCACCCCTCCACTTT.

This clonotype was observed a few times. For the CDR3, the DNA is TGTGCCAGCGGCGCCAGCTCCTACGAGCAGTACTTC. It codes for CASGASSYEQYF. The V gene is TRBV6-1, the J gene TRBJ2-7; D gene ambiguous. Per the germline V gene, CDR1 is MNHNS and CDR2 is SASEGT. Trimming removed 8 bases at V and 0 bases at J, with 8 bases between. This CDR3 contains 12 residues.

This clonotype was observed many times. The rearrangement joins TRBV11-3 to TRBJ2-1; the match to TRBD2 covers 12 bases. The CDR3 runs to 14 residues. Germline V gene data show CDR1 as SGHNT and CDR2 as YENEEA. After removal of 8 bases from V and 7 bases from J, the junction contained 6 bases not matched to a gene. Here the CDR3 DNA reads TGTGCCAGCCAGACTAGCGGGAGAGAGAATGAGCAGTTCTTC. As protein: CASQTSGRENEQFF.

This clonotype was recorded many times. J is TRBJ1-3 and V is TRBV2; D is ambiguous. There are 15 residues in the CDR3. CDR1 and CDR2 (germline): SNHLY, FYNNEI. V was pared by 6 bases and J by 0 bases, with 12 bases between. The CDR3 DNA sequence: TGTGCCAGCAGAACCGGGATCTTCTCTGGAAACACCATATATTTT. This encodes CASRTGIFSGNTIYF.

This clonotype has ten or more counts. V gene TRBV6-1 combines with J gene TRBJ2-3; D is tentatively TRBD1 or TRBD2 (5 bases each). Trimming removed 8 bases from V and 10 bases from J, with 22 bases in between. The CDR3 extends over 14 amino acids. Germline-derived CDR1 and CDR2 are MNHNS and SASEGT. The chain's CDR3 is CASGRDPAASAQYF. The CDR3 DNA sequence: TGTGCCAGCGGCCGGGACCCCGCCGCATCGGCGCAGTATTTT.

A remark on this clonotype: One base away lies a much larger clone, so this may be a sequencing read error. The rearrangement links TRBV20-1 to TRBJ2-7; 11 nucleotides match TRBD2. This CDR3 contains 15 residues. CDR1 and CDR2 (germline): DFQATT, SNEGSKA (reference sequence). Trimming cost V 4 bases and J 7 bases; bases outside gene matches: 12. The CDR3 is CSATPSSGRINEQYF. CDR3 nucleotide sequence: TGCAGTGCTACCCCCTCTAGCGGGAGGATAAATGAGCAGTACTTC.

This chain joins TRBV9 and TRBJ1-1, with D maybe TRBD1 (5 bases). The V and J ends lost 7 bases and 2 bases respectively, with 15 bases between them. The CDR3 spans 14 residues. The germline CDR1 and CDR2 sequences are SGDLS and YYNGEE. The CDR3 region is CASGRQKTNTEAFF. The CDR3 region has the DNA TGTGCCAGCGGTCGACAGAAAACAAACACTGAAGCTTTCTTT.

This clonotype appeared many times. This chain joins TRBV4-1 and TRBJ1-1; a possible D gene is TRBD1 (6 bases). The V and J ends lost 5 bases and 2 bases respectively, with 15 bases between them. The germline CDR1 and CDR2 sequences are MGHRA and YSYEKL. This CDR3 region has 15 residues. CDR3 nucleotides: TGCGCCAGCAGCGTGACTTACAGGGCTAACACTGAAGCTTTCTTT. Translation: CASSVTYRANTEAFF.

In this sample, this clonotype turned up many times. The chain combines TRBV2 with TRBJ2-3; no clear D gene. Germline CDR1 is SNHLY and CDR2 is FYNNEI. This CDR3 region has 15 residues. Trimming shortened V by 6 bases and J by 4 bases, and 17 bases separated the two germline ends. The CDR3 protein is CASRVTPLGADTQYF. CDR3 DNA: TGTGCCAGCAGGGTTACTCCCCTGGGTGCAGATACGCAGTATTTT.

This clonotype was found a few times. Since a much larger clone is just one base distant, this may be a read error. CDR3 in amino acids: CAWSRARGEQFF. In nucleotides, the CDR3 is TGTGCCTGGAGTCGAGCCCGGGGTGAGCAGTTCTTC. The genes are TRBV30 and TRBJ2-1, with D perhaps TRBD2 (5 bases). The ends were cut back, 2 bases at V and 9 bases at J, with 11 bases in the middle. Germline CDR1 GTSNPN, CDR2 SVGIG (reference sequence). This CDR3 has 12 residues.

This clonotype has only a few counts. The gene calls are TRBV5-1 and TRBJ2-3; 13 bases agree with TRBD2. This CDR3 region has 18 residues. In germline, CDR1 is SGHRS, CDR2 YFSETQ. Trimming removed 3 bases from V and 6 bases from J; junction bases left unmatched: 13. In DNA, the CDR3 is TGCGCCAGCAGCTCCGGACTAGCGGGAGTAACAAGGGTCGATACGCAGTATTTT. It specifies CASSSGLAGVTRVDTQYF.

This clonotype showed up many times. The V gene is TRBV4-2, the J gene TRBJ2-2; 7 bases map to TRBD2. The length of the CDR3 is 16 residues. V was clipped by 4 bases and J by 1 base; unmatched bases: 6. The germline gives CDR1 LGHNA, CDR2 YNFKEQ. DNA of the CDR3: TGTGCCAGCAGCCGCGGGAGTGTAGTGAACACCGGGGAGCTGTTTTTT. Its protein product is CASSRGSVVNTGELFF.

This clonotype was recorded many times. The CDR3 region is CAISYTGPWDYEQYF. CDR3 in DNA: TGTGCCATCTCCTATACAGGGCCTTGGGACTACGAGCAGTACTTC. The chain combines TRBV12-3 or TRBV12-4 with TRBJ2-7; maybe TRBD1 (6 bases). This CDR3 region has 15 residues. Between the trimmed V and J ends, which lost 10 bases and 3 bases, there was a span of 22 bases.

This sequence joins TRBV19 and TRBJ2-5, with a tentative D call TRBD1 (6 bases). CDR3 length: 15 residues. V lost 6 bases, J lost 2 bases, and 16 bases lay in between. CDR1 is LNHDA, CDR2 SQIVND, per germline (reference sequence). The CDR3 DNA reads as TGTGCCAGTAGAGATGGGGGCGCAGGTCAAGAGACCCAGTACTTC. Protein sequence: CASRDGGAGQETQYF.

On this clonotype itself: It may be a read error: a sequence one base away is much more abundant. The rearrangement links TRBV28 to TRBJ2-6, with D tentatively TRBD2 (5 bases). Germline V gene data show CDR1 as MDHEN and CDR2 as SYDVKM. The CDR3 covers 14 residues. The CDR3 reads CASSLRTGTNVLTF. Written as DNA, the CDR3 is TGTGCCAGCAGTTTAAGGACTGGGACCAACGTCCTGACTTTC.

The J gene is TRBJ1-2, the V gene TRBV6-2 or TRBV6-3; D not resolved. Germline lookup yields CDR1 MNHEY and CDR2 SVGEGT. CDR3 length: 12 residues. Between the trimmed V and J ends, which lost 7 bases and 0 bases, there was a span of 6 bases. CDR3 protein: CASTRTNYGYTF. CDR3 DNA sequence: TGTGCCAGCACCCGGACTAACTATGGCTACACCTTC.